This is a list of T cell receptor beta chains from one sample in a study of early T cells in non-severe SARS-CoV-2 infection. A single record per CDR3 protein comes from TCRdb applying MiXCR to the 5' RACE reads. The table records about 54,000 distinct CDR3 sequences, roughly 8.2% of them present only once. Sequenced here: whole blood, sampled at baseline. The source is an adult who was a healthcare worker with PCR-confirmed SARS-CoV-2 infection or an uninfected control (not recorded which). Each CDR3 is given with its conserved first and last residue. Fields, in order: clone size, D gene, V gene, J gene, CDR3 DNA, CDR3 protein. D genes are given only for firm matches. Expanded clones get a size class; other rows say once, few or many, or leave the size out.

size: few
D: NA
V: TRBV3-1
J: TRBJ2-1
DNA: TGTGCCAGCAGCCAAACTGAGGGTGAGCAGTTCTTC
CDR3: CASSQTEGEQFF

size: many
D: TRBD2
V: TRBV12-3/TRBV12-4
J: TRBJ2-2
DNA: TGTGCCAGTAATAGCGGGAGTGAAACCGGGGAGCTGTTTTTT
CDR3: CASNSGSETGELFF

size: many
D: NA
V: TRBV11-2
J: TRBJ1-1
DNA: TGTGCCAGCACCGAGAACACTGAAGCTTTCTTT
CDR3: CASTENTEAFF

size: few
D: NA
V: TRBV6-5
J: TRBJ1-6
DNA: TGTGCCAGCAGAAACTTGGGGGTTTCACCCCTCCACTTT
CDR3: CASRNLGVSPLHF

size: NA
D: NA
V: TRBV6-4
J: TRBJ1-1
DNA: TGTGCCAGCAGGAGGGACTGGGGGGCTGAAGCTTTCTTT
CDR3: CASRRDWGAEAFF

size: few
D: NA
V: TRBV2
J: TRBJ2-1
DNA: TGTGCCAGCAGTGAACGGAAGGATGAGCAGTTCTTC
CDR3: CASSERKDEQFF

size: few
D: NA
V: TRBV7-2
J: TRBJ2-5
DNA: TGTGCCAGCAGCTTAGCGGCAAGGTACCAAGAGACCCAGTACTTC
CDR3: CASSLAARYQETQYF

size: NA
D: NA
V: TRBV7-2
J: TRBJ2-1
DNA: TGTGCCAGCAGCCAAGGCTCTGCTTATGATGAGCAGTTCTTC
CDR3: CASSQGSAYDEQFF

size: many
D: TRBD1
V: TRBV25-1
J: TRBJ2-2
DNA: TGTGCCAGCAGTGAGCCGGGACAGTGGGAAGGGATAGTCGGGGAGCTGTTTTTT
CDR3: CASSEPGQWEGIVGELFF

size: NA
D: NA
V: TRBV24-1
J: TRBJ2-7
DNA: TGTGCCACCAGCGATTCTTCTGGACTGATCTACGATCAGTACTTC
CDR3: CATSDSSGLIYDQYF

size: many
D: TRBD1
V: TRBV4-3
J: TRBJ2-7
DNA: TGCGCCAGCAGCCACATGACAGGGGAGACCTACGAGCAGTACTTC
CDR3: CASSHMTGETYEQYF

size: few
D: NA
V: TRBV11-3
J: TRBJ2-3
DNA: TGTGCCAGCAGCCGAGAGGGCACAGATACGCAGTATTTT
CDR3: CASSREGTDTQYF

size: NA
D: NA
V: TRBV7-9
J: TRBJ2-4
DNA: TGTGCCAGCAGCTACCACAGGGAACCCAAAAACATTCAGTACTTC
CDR3: CASSYHREPKNIQYF

size: many
D: NA
V: TRBV9
J: TRBJ2-1
DNA: TGTGCCAGCAGCGTACGGGGGTCCTTTACCTACAATGAGCAGTTCTTC
CDR3: CASSVRGSFTYNEQFF

size: few
D: NA
V: TRBV7-9
J: TRBJ2-2
DNA: TGTGCCAGCAGCTTAGCCCCCGGAGGGCCAGAAACCGGGGAGCTGTTTTTT
CDR3: CASSLAPGGPETGELFF

size: NA
D: TRBD2
V: TRBV20-1
J: TRBJ2-1
DNA: TGCAGTGCCGCGACCGGACTAGCCCTAAATGAGCAGTTCTTC
CDR3: CSAATGLALNEQFF

size: NA
D: NA
V: TRBV4-2
J: TRBJ2-1
DNA: TGTGCCAGCAGCCAAGATACAGGTACATACAATGAGCAGTTCTTC
CDR3: CASSQDTGTYNEQFF

size: many
D: TRBD2
V: TRBV5-1
J: TRBJ2-1
DNA: TGCGCCAGCAGCAGAAGACTAGCGGCAAGCTCCTACAATGAGCAGTTCTTC
CDR3: CASSRRLAASSYNEQFF

size: many
D: TRBD1
V: TRBV15
J: TRBJ1-3
DNA: TGTGCCACCAGCAGGGGTGGACAGGGAACTGGAAACACCATATATTTT
CDR3: CATSRGGQGTGNTIYF

size: NA
D: NA
V: TRBV5-1
J: TRBJ1-4
DNA: TGCGCCAGCAGCTTGAGGCTGGGGGAAAAACTGTTTTTT
CDR3: CASSLRLGEKLFF

size: NA
D: NA
V: TRBV20-1
J: TRBJ2-1
DNA: TGCAGTGCTAGAGATGCCGGGGCCGAGAATTACAATGAGCAGTTCTTC
CDR3: CSARDAGAENYNEQFF

size: many
D: NA
V: TRBV25-1
J: TRBJ2-4
DNA: TGTGCCAGCAGTGAATATGCAGGGGATGGCATTCAGTACTTC
CDR3: CASSEYAGDGIQYF

size: many
D: NA
V: TRBV20-1
J: TRBJ2-5
DNA: TGCAGTGCTAGAGATGGAGGGGTCCAAGAGACCCAGTACTTC
CDR3: CSARDGGVQETQYF

size: NA
D: NA
V: TRBV7-8
J: TRBJ2-3
DNA: TGTGCCAGCAGCTTAGGCGGAAGGACAGATACGCAGTATTTT
CDR3: CASSLGGRTDTQYF

size: few
D: NA
V: TRBV6-2/TRBV6-3
J: TRBJ2-7
DNA: TGTGCCAGCAGATCGGGACCTAAGTTGGACGAGCAGTACTTC
CDR3: CASRSGPKLDEQYF

size: few
D: NA
V: TRBV9
J: TRBJ1-2
DNA: TGTGCCAGCAGCCTCGGACAGACTCGCTACACCTTC
CDR3: CASSLGQTRYTF

size: few
D: TRBD2
V: TRBV27
J: TRBJ2-1
DNA: TGTGCCAGCAGTTTATCGGGGGGGGAGAGCTCCTACAATGAGCAGTTCTTC
CDR3: CASSLSGGESSYNEQFF

size: few
D: TRBD1
V: TRBV25-1
J: TRBJ1-2
DNA: TGTGCCAGCAGCAGCGGGCGGGGACAGGTAGCCTATGGCTACACCTTC
CDR3: CASSSGRGQVAYGYTF

size: NA
D: NA
V: TRBV27
J: TRBJ2-2
DNA: TGTGCCAGCAAACCACGAACTAGCTCCGGGGAGCTGTTTTTT
CDR3: CASKPRTSSGELFF

size: many
D: NA
V: TRBV29-1
J: TRBJ2-5
DNA: TGCAGCGTTGCATGGGCGAACCAAGAGACCCAGTACTTC
CDR3: CSVAWANQETQYF

size: many
D: NA
V: TRBV20-1
J: TRBJ2-3
DNA: TGCAGTGCTAGCTCCAGAGTAGCGGACAGCACAGATACGCAGTATTTT
CDR3: CSASSRVADSTDTQYF

size: NA
D: NA
V: TRBV7-9
J: TRBJ2-3
DNA: TGTGCCAGCAGCTTGCAGGCCACCACAGATACGCAGTATTTT
CDR3: CASSLQATTDTQYF

size: few
D: TRBD2
V: TRBV7-2
J: TRBJ2-3
DNA: TGTGCCAGCAGCTTGTATGCTAGCGGGAAAGATACGCAGTATTTT
CDR3: CASSLYASGKDTQYF

size: many
D: TRBD2
V: TRBV27
J: TRBJ2-3
DNA: TGTGCCAGCAGTCGCCCCGGGGTAGCGGGAGGGCCAGATACGCAGTATTTT
CDR3: CASSRPGVAGGPDTQYF

size: many
D: NA
V: TRBV6-5
J: TRBJ2-2
DNA: TGTGCCAGCAGTTACTCGACTGGCTCCGGGGAGCTGTTTTTT
CDR3: CASSYSTGSGELFF

size: few
D: NA
V: TRBV6-1
J: TRBJ2-7
DNA: TGTGCCAGCAGAGCACAGAGCACCTACGAGCAGTACTTC
CDR3: CASRAQSTYEQYF

size: many
D: TRBD1
V: TRBV25-1
J: TRBJ2-6
DNA: TGTGCCAGCAGTGAATACAGGGGGTCAGGGGCCAACGTCCTGACTTTC
CDR3: CASSEYRGSGANVLTF

size: many
D: TRBD2
V: TRBV11-2
J: TRBJ2-1
DNA: TGTGCCAGCAGCTTGGGCGGGACTAGTCTCAATGAGCAGTTCTTC
CDR3: CASSLGGTSLNEQFF

size: many
D: NA
V: TRBV14
J: TRBJ1-2
DNA: TGTGCCAGCAGCCAAGAGGAGGGGAACTATGGCTACACCTTC
CDR3: CASSQEEGNYGYTF

size: many
D: NA
V: TRBV2
J: TRBJ2-7
DNA: TGTGCCAGCAGTGAACCGTACGAGCAGTACTTC
CDR3: CASSEPYEQYF

size: many
D: NA
V: TRBV4-2
J: TRBJ1-6
DNA: TGTGCCAGCAGCCACCCGGCAGGGGTCCACTCCTATAATTCACCCCTCCACTTT
CDR3: CASSHPAGVHSYNSPLHF

size: NA
D: NA
V: TRBV12-3/TRBV12-4
J: TRBJ2-2
DNA: TGTGCCAGCAGTACGACTAGTGGGGTCTCCGGGGAGCTGTTTTTT
CDR3: CASSTTSGVSGELFF

size: NA
D: NA
V: TRBV19
J: TRBJ2-7
DNA: TGTGCCAGTAGTCCGGGTCCCCTCGAGCAGTACTTC
CDR3: CASSPGPLEQYF

size: many
D: TRBD2
V: TRBV9
J: TRBJ2-3
DNA: TGTGCCAGCAGCGTCGGGGGACTAGCTGCAGATACGCAGTATTTT
CDR3: CASSVGGLAADTQYF

size: many
D: NA
V: TRBV28
J: TRBJ2-3
DNA: TGTGCCAGCAGCACGAGAGGACAGAATACGCAGTATTTT
CDR3: CASSTRGQNTQYF

size: few
D: NA
V: TRBV2
J: TRBJ1-1
DNA: TGTGCCAGCATCGACGGACTTTTGGCTTTCTTT
CDR3: CASIDGLLAFF

size: many
D: NA
V: TRBV5-1
J: TRBJ2-7
DNA: TGCGCCAGCAGCCCCGGACAGCCCTACGAGCAGTACTTC
CDR3: CASSPGQPYEQYF

size: medium-sized
D: TRBD2
V: TRBV15
J: TRBJ2-3
DNA: TGTGCCACCAGCGCAGGGACTAGCGGGAACACAGATACGCAGTATTTT
CDR3: CATSAGTSGNTDTQYF

size: NA
D: TRBD2
V: TRBV25-1
J: TRBJ2-7
DNA: TGTGCCAGCACTGATCTTGGAAAGCGGGACGGCTACGAGCAGTACTTC
CDR3: CASTDLGKRDGYEQYF

size: many
D: NA
V: TRBV19
J: TRBJ1-1
DNA: TGTGCCAGTAGTATCGGCTCGCCCGACAGCACTGAAGCTTTCTTT
CDR3: CASSIGSPDSTEAFF

size: many
D: TRBD2
V: TRBV20-1
J: TRBJ2-7
DNA: TGCAGTGCTAGAGAATTAGCGGGGACCTACGAGCAGTACTTC
CDR3: CSARELAGTYEQYF

size: NA
D: NA
V: TRBV5-4
J: TRBJ2-5
DNA: TGTGCCAGCAGCTTGGAGGGACAACAAGAGACCCAGTACTTC
CDR3: CASSLEGQQETQYF

size: few
D: NA
V: TRBV25-1
J: TRBJ2-7
DNA: TGTGCCAGCAGTGAATTGAAGCACGAGCAGTACTTC
CDR3: CASSELKHEQYF

size: NA
D: TRBD2
V: TRBV20-1
J: TRBJ2-1
DNA: TGCAGTGCTGACCTAGCGGGGCCCCCCGATGAGCAGTTCTTC
CDR3: CSADLAGPPDEQFF

size: few
D: NA
V: TRBV7-3
J: TRBJ2-2
DNA: TGTGCCAGCAGCTCCCCACCCGGGGAGCTGTTTTTT
CDR3: CASSSPPGELFF